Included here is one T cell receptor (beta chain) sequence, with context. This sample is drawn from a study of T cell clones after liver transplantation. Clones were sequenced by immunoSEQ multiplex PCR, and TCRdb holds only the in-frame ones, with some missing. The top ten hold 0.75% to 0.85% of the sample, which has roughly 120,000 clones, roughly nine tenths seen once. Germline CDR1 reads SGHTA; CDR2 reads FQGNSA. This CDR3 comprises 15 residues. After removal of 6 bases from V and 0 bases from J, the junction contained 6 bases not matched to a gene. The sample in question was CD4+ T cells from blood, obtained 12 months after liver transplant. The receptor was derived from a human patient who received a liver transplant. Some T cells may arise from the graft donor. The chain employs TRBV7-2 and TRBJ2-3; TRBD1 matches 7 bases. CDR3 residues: CASRDRLSSTDTQYF. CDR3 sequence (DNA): TGTGCCAGCAGGGACAGGTTGTCTAGCACAGATACGCAGTATTTT.